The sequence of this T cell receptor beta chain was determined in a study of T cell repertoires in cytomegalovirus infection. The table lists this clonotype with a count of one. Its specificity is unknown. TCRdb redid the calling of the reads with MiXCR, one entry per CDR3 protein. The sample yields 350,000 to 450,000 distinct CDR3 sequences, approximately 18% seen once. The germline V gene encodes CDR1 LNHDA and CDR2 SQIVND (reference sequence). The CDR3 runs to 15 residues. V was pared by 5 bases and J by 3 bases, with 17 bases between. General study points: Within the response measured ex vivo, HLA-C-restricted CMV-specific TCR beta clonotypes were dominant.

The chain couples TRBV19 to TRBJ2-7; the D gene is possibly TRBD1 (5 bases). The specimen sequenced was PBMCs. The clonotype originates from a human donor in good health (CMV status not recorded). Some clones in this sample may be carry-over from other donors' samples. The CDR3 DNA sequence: TGTGCCAGTAGTCTTTTCTTCGGACAAAGCTACGAGCAGTACTTC. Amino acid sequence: CASSLFFGQSYEQYF.